These 18 T cell receptor beta chains were all obtained from the same sample, sequenced in a study of cytomegalovirus exposure and HLA in healthy donors. A multiplex PCR was run with 60 Vbeta primers and 13 Jbeta primers. Only in-frame clones appear in the TCRdb table, and some are missing; sequencing was by immunoSEQ multiplex PCR. The table includes roughly 180,000 clones, roughly 85% detected once. The specimen sequenced was PBMCs. Every receptor here comes from a male donor in good health and CMV-seronegative.

The genes are TRBV2 and TRBJ1-2, with D possibly being TRBD1 (5 bases). Germline V gives CDR1 SNHLY, CDR2 FYNNEI. Trimming left V 10 bases short and J 2 bases short, with 20 bases between. CDR3 length equals 15 residues. For the CDR3, the DNA is TGTGCCACCCAACCGGGGGGAGGGCTGAACTATGGCTACACCTTC. It encodes CATQPGGGLNYGYTF.

V and J are TRBV7-6 and TRBJ1-2; no reliable D call. V lost 6 bases and J 3 bases, leaving 8 bases between the germline ends. The CDR3 totals 12 residues. Germline V gives CDR1 SGHVS, CDR2 FNYEAQ. This chain's CDR3 is CASRQWDYGYTF. The CDR3 DNA is TGTGCCAGCAGACAGTGGGACTATGGCTACACCTTC. Variable domain in full (rest from reference TRBV7-6 and TRBJ1-2): GAGVSQSPRYKVTKRGQDVALRCDPISGHVSLYWYRQALGQGPEFLTYFNYEAQQDKSGLPNDRFSAERPEGSISTLTIQRTEQRDSAMYRCASRQWDYGYTFGSGTRLTVV.

Comment on this clone: A read error may produce the germline difference seen at one junction end. The gene calls are TRBV7-9 and TRBJ2-1; 11 bases line up with TRBD2. The CDR3 totals 15 residues. Germline CDR1 reads SEHNR; CDR2 reads FQNEAQ (reference sequence). In DNA, the CDR3 is TGTTCCAGCAGCTTAGCGGGGGGGCCGGGCAATGAGCAGTTCTTC. Translation: CSSSLAGGPGNEQFF.

The chain recombines TRBV6-4 with TRBJ1-1, with D unclear. Germline loops: CDR1 MRHNA, CDR2 SNTAGT. This CDR3 is built from 13 residues. V lost 2 bases to trimming and J lost 3 bases, with 7 bases between them. Here the CDR3 reads CASSDREDTEAFF. DNA of the CDR3: TGTGCCAGCAGTGACAGGGAGGACACTGAAGCTTTCTTT.

J is TRBJ1-4 and V is TRBV7-8; D unresolved. The V end was cut by 1 base, the J end by 5 bases, with 11 bases between. Germline V lookup: CDR1 SGHVS, CDR2 FQNEAQ. The CDR3 sequence is 15 residues long. In DNA, the CDR3 is TGTGCCAGCAGCTTAGGGGTTAGCTCGAATGAAAAACTGTTTTTT. Residues: CASSLGVSSNEKLFF.

The rearrangement links TRBV18 to TRBJ1-3; a possible D gene is TRBD1 (5 bases). CDR1 and CDR2 (germline): KGHSH, LQKENI. V was cut by 5 bases and J by 1 base, with 9 bases left in between. The CDR3 covers 14 residues. The CDR3 DNA sequence: TGTGCCAGCTCATCTGGACAATCTGGAAACACCATATATTTT. Its protein is CASSSGQSGNTIYF.

This clone has a handful of counts. V gene TRBV29-1 combines with J gene TRBJ2-7; TRBD1 matches at 11 bases. The ends lost 3 bases at V and 3 bases at J; junction bases unmatched: 7. This CDR3 has 15 residues. CDR1 and CDR2 (germline): SQVTM, ANQGSEA. In nucleotides, the CDR3 is TGCAGCGTTGATAATTTCGGGACAGGGGGCTACGAGCAGTACTTC. Its translation: CSVDNFGTGGYEQYF.

This clone was seen a single time. The rearrangement uses TRBV7-3 and TRBJ2-5; TRBD2 matches 10 bases. Per germline, CDR1 SGHTA and CDR2 FQGTGA. The length of the CDR3 is 16 residues. J lost 5 bases, V lost 2 bases, and 8 bases had no gene match. DNA of the CDR3: TGTGCCAGCAGCTTAGGGCGGCCTAGCGGGGGTGAGACCCAGTACTTC. Protein product: CASSLGRPSGGETQYF. Filled out from reference TRBV7-3 and TRBJ2-5, the complete variable domain reads GAGVSQTPSNKVTEKGKYVELRCDPISGHTALYWYRQSLGQGPEFLIYFQGTGAADDSGLPNDRFFAVRPEGSVSTLKIQRTERGDSAVYLCASSLGRPSGGETQYFGPGTRLLVL.

This clone has only one observation. The chain uses TRBV6-5 and TRBJ2-1; D is perhaps TRBD2 (6 bases). CDR3 size: 14 residues. Germline V gene data show CDR1 as MNHEY and CDR2 as SVGAGI. The V gene lost 5 bases and the J gene lost 5 bases, with 13 bases spanning the gap. The CDR3, as DNA: TGTGCCAGCAGTCCACGGGCGGGGAACAATGAGCAGTTCTTC. This translates into CASSPRAGNNEQFF.

The chain employs TRBV7-3 and TRBJ2-2; D ambiguous. Trimming stripped 7 bases from V and 1 base from J, with 10 bases between. Germline assignment: CDR1 SGHTA and CDR2 FQGTGA. This CDR3 region has 14 residues. The CDR3 is CASKKSGNTGELFF. CDR3 sequence (DNA): TGTGCCAGCAAGAAATCGGGGAACACCGGGGAGCTGTTTTTT.

This clone has just one count. The chain employs TRBV5-1 and TRBJ1-1; 7 nucleotides agree with TRBD1. The CDR3 is 15 residues long. The V and J ends lost 5 bases and 7 bases, in that order; junction bases with no gene match: 14. Germline CDR1 SGHRS, CDR2 YFSETQ. CDR3 sequence reads: CASSYAGTAKIEAFF. The CDR3 DNA follows: TGCGCCAGCAGTTACGCCGGGACAGCGAAAATTGAAGCTTTCTTT.

The V gene is TRBV7-8, the J gene TRBJ2-2, with 9 bases matching TRBD2. Trimming cost V 2 bases and J 5 bases; bases outside gene matches: 12. Germline lookup yields CDR1 SGHVS and CDR2 FQNEAQ. This CDR3 is built from 18 residues. Written as DNA, the CDR3 is TGTGCCAGCAGCTTACTAGCGGGGAAACCTGGCGGAACCGGGGAGCTGTTTTTT. This sequence encodes CASSLLAGKPGGTGELFF.

The chain combines TRBV4-2 with TRBJ2-7, with 10 bases aligning to TRBD2. The V gene's germline CDR1 is LGHNA and CDR2 YNFKEQ. There are 16 residues in the CDR3. Unmatched junction bases numbered 7, after V lost 1 base and J lost 4 bases. Here the CDR3 DNA reads TGTGCCAGCAGCCAAGTCGGGGCTAGCGGGAGATACGAGCAGTACTTC. This sequence encodes CASSQVGASGRYEQYF.

The rearrangement uses TRBV7-2 and TRBJ2-1; TRBD2 matches at 13 bases. CDR1 is SGHTA, CDR2 FQGNSA, per germline. Trimming removed 5 bases from V and 3 bases from J; junction bases left unmatched: 7. CDR3 size: 17 residues. CDR3 sequence: CASSTRTSGSVYNEQFF. The CDR3 DNA sequence: TGTGCCAGCAGCACCCGGACTAGCGGGAGTGTCTACAATGAGCAGTTCTTC.

The J gene is TRBJ1-1, the V gene TRBV27; the D gene is possibly TRBD1 (6 bases). V was clipped by 4 bases and J by 1 base, with 13 bases between them. The germline V gene has CDR1 MNHEY and CDR2 SMNVEV (reference sequence). The CDR3 length is 15 residues. DNA for the CDR3: TGTGCCAGCAGTTATGGGGGCGCTGGGAACACTGAAGCTTTCTTT. It encodes CASSYGGAGNTEAFF.

The chain employs TRBV6-1 and TRBJ2-5; TRBD1 might be the D (6 bases). This CDR3 spans 14 amino acids. Germline CDR1 reads MNHNS; CDR2 reads SASEGT. V gave up 3 bases and J gave up 4 bases, with 12 bases separating them. The CDR3 DNA sequence: TGTGCCAGCAGTGATTTCACAGGGCGAGAGACCCAGTACTTC. This sequence encodes CASSDFTGRETQYF.

The chain carries TRBV2 and TRBJ2-5; 11 bases align to TRBD2. Germline CDR1 and CDR2: SNHLY and FYNNEI. The V segment lost 5 bases and the J segment 5 bases; nucleotides outside the gene matches: 16. This CDR3 spans 18 amino acids. In DNA form, the CDR3 reads TGTGCCAGCAGTCAAAGCCGCAGACTAGCGGGAAGTGGGGAGACCCAGTACTTC. Protein sequence: CASSQSRRLAGSGETQYF.

The V gene is TRBV4-3, the J gene TRBJ2-1, with 10 bases matching TRBD2. Germline trimming cut 4 bases from V and 0 bases from J; bases unmatched to any gene: 3. This CDR3 is built from 16 residues. The germline V gene encodes CDR1 LGHNA and CDR2 YSLEER. CDR3 nucleotides: TGCGCCAGCAGCCTTACTAGCGGGGTCTCCTACAATGAGCAGTTCTTC. Encoded protein: CASSLTSGVSYNEQFF.